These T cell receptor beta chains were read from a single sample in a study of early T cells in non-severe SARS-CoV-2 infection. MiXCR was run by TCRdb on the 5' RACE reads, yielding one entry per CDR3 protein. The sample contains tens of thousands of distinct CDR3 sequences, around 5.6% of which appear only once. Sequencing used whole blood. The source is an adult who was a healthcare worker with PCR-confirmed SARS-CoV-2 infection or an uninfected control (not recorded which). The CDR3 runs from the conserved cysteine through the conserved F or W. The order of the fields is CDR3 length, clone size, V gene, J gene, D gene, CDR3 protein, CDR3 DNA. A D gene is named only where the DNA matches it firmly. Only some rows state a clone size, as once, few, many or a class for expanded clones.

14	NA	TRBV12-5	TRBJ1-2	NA	CASGLTGRNYGYTF	TGTGCTAGTGGTTTGACCGGACGGAACTATGGCTACACCTTC
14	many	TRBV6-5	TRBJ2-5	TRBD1	CASSPTGEGETQYF	TGTGCCAGCAGTCCGACAGGGGAAGGAGAGACCCAGTACTTC
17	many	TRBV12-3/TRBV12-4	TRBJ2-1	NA	CASSLHMGGSLDNEQFF	TGTGCCAGCAGTTTACACATGGGGGGTAGCCTTGACAATGAGCAGTTCTTC
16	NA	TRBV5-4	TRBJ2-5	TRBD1	CASSHPGQGGQETQYF	TGTGCCAGCAGCCACCCGGGACAGGGAGGCCAAGAGACCCAGTACTTC
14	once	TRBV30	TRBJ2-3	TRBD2	CAWTSGVSVDTQYF	TGTGCCTGGACTAGCGGGGTTAGCGTAGATACGCAGTATTTT
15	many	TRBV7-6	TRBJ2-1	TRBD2	CASTLGTSGSDEQFF	TGTGCCAGCACCTTAGGGACTAGCGGGAGTGATGAGCAGTTCTTC
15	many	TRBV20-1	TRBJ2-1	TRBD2	CSARRDSGRGGEQFF	TGCAGTGCTAGACGAGATAGCGGGAGGGGCGGTGAGCAGTTCTTC
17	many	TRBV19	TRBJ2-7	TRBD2	CASPPGTSGRAGYEQYF	TGTGCCTCTCCTCCCGGGACTAGCGGGAGGGCCGGCTACGAGCAGTACTTC
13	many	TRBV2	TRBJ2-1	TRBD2	CASPGLAGDEQFF	TGTGCCAGCCCAGGACTAGCGGGAGATGAGCAGTTCTTC
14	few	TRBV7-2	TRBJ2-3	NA	CASSSSPAGGTQYF	TGTGCCAGCAGTTCCTCGCCGGCCGGGGGTACGCAGTATTTT
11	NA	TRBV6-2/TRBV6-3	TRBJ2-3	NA	CASKWRDTQYF	TGTGCCAGCAAATGGCGGGATACGCAGTATTTT
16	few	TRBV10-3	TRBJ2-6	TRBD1	CAIREGQGAGANVLTF	TGTGCCATCAGAGAGGGACAGGGAGCTGGGGCCAACGTCCTGACTTTC
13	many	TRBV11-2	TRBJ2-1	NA	CASSSGHYNEQFF	TGTGCCAGCAGCTCGGGGCACTACAATGAGCAGTTCTTC